The 10 T cell receptor beta chains below all came from one sample that was sequenced in a study of blood T cell repertoires in COVID-19. Assay: immunoSEQ multiplex PCR; the TCRdb copy retains only in-frame clones and omits some. The data show around 160,000 clones, over 75% seen once. Sequencing used peripheral blood. The source of these receptors is a man aged 55 to 70 with active or convalescent COVID-19.

The chain carries TRBV3-1 (or the pseudogene TRBV3-2) and TRBJ2-5; TRBD2 matches at 7 bases. This CDR3 contains 14 residues. Germline assignment: CDR1 LGHDT and CDR2 YNNKEL (reference sequence). After removal of 5 bases from V and 5 bases from J, the junction contained 8 bases not matched to a gene. CDR3 amino acids: CASSGRTGGETQYF. In nucleotides, the CDR3 is TGTGCCAGCAGCGGGAGGACCGGGGGGGAGACCCAGTACTTC.

The chain combines TRBV29-1 with TRBJ2-1, with D possibly matching TRBD2 (6 bases). Germline CDR1 is SQVTM and CDR2 is ANQGSEA. V gave up 8 bases and J gave up 3 bases, with 11 bases separating them. This CDR3 spans 12 amino acids. The CDR3 coding sequence is TGCAGCTCGGGAGAGGGCTACAATGAGCAGTTCTTC. Translated, it gives CSSGEGYNEQFF.

The chain carries TRBV5-6 and TRBJ1-5, with D possibly TRBD1 on 6 matching bases. This CDR3 has 14 amino acids. Germline values: CDR1 SGHDT, CDR2 YYEEEE. With 6 bases removed from V and 2 bases from J, the gap between germline ends came to 12 bases. As DNA, the CDR3 is TGTGCCAGCACCCTGACAGGCCGCAATCAGCCCCAGCATTTT. This translates into CASTLTGRNQPQHF.

The rearrangement links TRBV2 to TRBJ2-2, with D maybe TRBD1 (6 bases). The CDR3 extends over 16 amino acids. With 4 bases removed from V and 5 bases from J, the gap between germline ends came to 17 bases. CDR1 and CDR2 from the germline V gene are SNHLY and FYNNEI. The chain's CDR3 is CASSGRPDSDTGELFF. The CDR3 DNA follows: TGTGCCAGCAGTGGCCGGCCGGACAGCGATACCGGGGAGCTGTTTTTT.

The V gene is TRBV29-1, the J gene TRBJ2-7; 8 nucleotides align to TRBD1. The CDR3 totals 13 residues. The germline gives CDR1 SQVTM, CDR2 ANQGSEA. This chain's CDR3 is CSGGQGRSYEQYF. The CDR3 DNA reads TGCAGTGGCGGACAGGGAAGGTCCTACGAGCAGTACTTC.

In nucleotides, the CDR3 is TGTGCCAGCAGTTTAGGCGGGACAGGGGGTCTAAGGACTGAAGCTTTCTTT. Its protein is CASSLGGTGGLRTEAFF. V gene TRBV28 combines with J gene TRBJ1-1, with 11 bases matching TRBD1. V gave up 2 bases and J gave up 5 bases; unmatched junction bases: 10. The CDR3 contains 17 residues. Germline loops: CDR1 MDHEN, CDR2 SYDVKM.

V usage is TRBV29-1 and J usage is TRBJ2-1; 11 bases agree with TRBD2. The CDR3 is made up of 14 amino acids. The V gene end was trimmed by 7 bases and the J gene end by 3 bases; junction bases not matched to a gene: 5. CDR1 and CDR2 (germline): SQVTM, ANQGSEA. The CDR3 sequence: CSAPGTSGYNEQFF. The CDR3 bases are TGCAGCGCCCCGGGGACTAGCGGCTACAATGAGCAGTTCTTC.

The rearrangement uses TRBV28 and TRBJ1-2; D gene unclear. Germline CDR1 MDHEN, CDR2 SYDVKM. This CDR3 spans 10 amino acids. V gave up 10 bases and J gave up 3 bases, with 6 bases separating them. The CDR3 reads CATQDYGYTF. In DNA, the CDR3 is TGTGCCACCCAGGACTATGGCTACACCTTC.

The chain is built from TRBV5-1 and TRBJ1-2; 8 nucleotides align to TRBD1. Germline CDR1 and CDR2: SGHRS and YFSETQ. After removal of 6 bases from V and 3 bases from J, the junction contained 4 bases not matched to a gene. The CDR3 length is 13 residues. CDR3: CASTKDRDYGYTF. The CDR3 DNA sequence: TGCGCCAGCACTAAGGACAGGGACTATGGCTACACCTTC.

The rearrangement links TRBV7-2 to TRBJ2-5; possible D gene TRBD1, 5 bases. V dropped 2 bases and J dropped 5 bases, with 12 bases sitting between them. The CDR3 spans 14 residues. Germline V gene lookup returns CDR1 SGHTA and CDR2 FQGNSA. CDR3 residues: CASSLQGLGETQYF. The CDR3 DNA sequence: TGTGCCAGCAGCTTACAGGGCTTGGGGGAGACCCAGTACTTC.